The 27 T cell receptor beta chains below all came from one sample that was sequenced in a study of T cell repertoires in cytomegalovirus infection. TCRdb reprocessed the reads with MiXCR, giving one entry per CDR3 protein. Here the sample spans fewer than 250,000 distinct CDR3 sequences, about 12% being singletons. The sequenced sample consisted of PBMCs. These receptors all stem from a human donor in good health (CMV status not recorded). Some clones in this sample may be carry-over from other donors' samples.

This clonotype was seen a single time. DNA for the CDR3: TGTGCCAGCAGAAACAGGGGGCTTTACAATGAGCAGTTCTTC. Its protein is CASRNRGLYNEQFF. The chain employs TRBV2 and TRBJ2-1, with 9 bases aligning to TRBD1. Germline-derived CDR1 and CDR2 are SNHLY and FYNNEI. The CDR3 spans 14 residues. The junction had 4 bases not matched to a gene; V was cut back by 6 bases and J by 4 bases.

In this sample, this clonotype turned up many times. This chain connects TRBV10-3 to TRBJ2-7; TRBD1 matches 7 bases. This CDR3 comprises 16 residues. J gave up 2 bases and V 2 bases, and 9 bases lay outside the gene matches. Germline V gene lookup returns CDR1 ENHRY and CDR2 SYGVKD. In DNA, the CDR3 is TGTGCCATCAGTGAGAGGGGACAGCAATACGCCTACGAGCAGTACTTC. It encodes CAISERGQQYAYEQYF.

In this sample, this clonotype turned up many times. The V call is TRBV12-3 or TRBV12-4, the J call TRBJ2-7, with 8 bases lining up with TRBD2. The CDR3 runs 14 residues. J was trimmed by 3 bases and V by 5 bases; bases with no gene match: 6. In DNA, the CDR3 is TGTGCCAGCAGTCCCCGGGGGGGTAACTACGAGCAGTACTTC. Its translation is CASSPRGGNYEQYF.

This clonotype appeared many times. The chain couples TRBV20-1 to TRBJ1-5, with TRBD1 matching 7 bases. CDR3 length: 16 amino acids. Germline lookup yields CDR1 DFQATT and CDR2 SNEGSKA (reference sequence). Trimming cost V 6 bases and J 0 bases; bases outside gene matches: 11. Written as DNA, the CDR3 is TGCAGTGCGAAGACAGGGAACCCATCTAGCAATCAGCCCCAGCATTTT. It codes for CSAKTGNPSSNQPQHF.

This clonotype was seen more than once but under ten times. This chain uses TRBV11-1 with TRBJ2-7; possibly TRBD2 for D (6 bases). The germline CDR1 and CDR2 sequences are SGHAT and FQDESV (reference sequence). V was clipped by 3 bases and J by 3 bases, with 9 bases between them. CDR3 length: 13 amino acids. The CDR3 DNA reads as TGTGCCAGCAGCTTGGGCGGGATCTACGAGCAGTACTTC. It yields the protein CASSLGGIYEQYF.

The chain is built from TRBV5-1 and TRBJ2-7; maybe TRBD1 (5 bases). The ends were cut back, 0 bases at V and 2 bases at J, with 12 bases in the middle. CDR3 length equals 15 residues. The germline CDR1 and CDR2 sequences are SGHRS and YFSETQ. The CDR3 sequence: CASSLGAGPAYEQYF. The CDR3 bases are TGCGCCAGCAGCTTGGGGGCAGGGCCGGCCTACGAGCAGTACTTC. Based on the CDR3 plus reference TRBV5-1 and TRBJ2-7, the full variable domain is KAGVTQTPRYLIKTRGQQVTLSCSPISGHRSVSWYQQTPGQGLQFLFEYFSETQRNKGNFPGRFSGRQFSNSRSEMNVSTLELGDSALYLCASSLGAGPAYEQYFGPGTRLTVT.

This chain uses TRBV20-1 with TRBJ2-4, with a possible D match to TRBD2 (5 bases). CDR1 DFQATT and CDR2 SNEGSKA come from the germline V gene (reference sequence). V was cut by 5 bases and J by 0 bases, with 11 bases left in between. The CDR3 covers 14 residues. This chain's CDR3 is CSAWEPLAKNIQYF. The CDR3 DNA reads as TGCAGTGCTTGGGAGCCACTAGCCAAAAACATTCAGTACTTC.

The chain couples TRBV7-3 to TRBJ1-3; D may be TRBD1 (5 bases). The germline V and J ends were trimmed by 3 bases and 3 bases, with 9 bases remaining between them. The V gene's germline CDR1 is SGHTA and CDR2 FQGTGA. The CDR3 consists of 14 residues. The CDR3 sequence is CASSFGADGNTIYF. The CDR3 nucleotides are TGTGCCAGCAGCTTTGGGGCAGATGGAAACACCATATATTTT.

This clonotype was detected a few times. The chain recombines TRBV20-1 with TRBJ1-1; weak D call: TRBD1 (6 bases). The CDR3 covers 12 residues. V was clipped by 5 bases and J by 2 bases, with 9 bases between them. CDR1 and CDR2 (germline): DFQATT, SNEGSKA (reference sequence). The CDR3 loop is CSADGTNTEAFF. CDR3 sequence (DNA): TGCAGTGCTGACGGGACAAACACTGAAGCTTTCTTT.

This clonotype was picked up many times. CDR3 sequence reads: CASSLVRGAGETQYF. DNA of the CDR3: TGTGCCAGCAGCTTAGTGAGAGGGGCGGGGGAGACCCAGTACTTC. The chain links TRBV7-2 to TRBJ2-5, with D possibly matching TRBD2 (6 bases). Germline V gives CDR1 SGHTA, CDR2 FQGNSA. CDR3 length: 15 residues. The V end was cut by 1 base, the J end by 5 bases, with 14 bases between.

This clonotype occurred many times. The rearrangement joins TRBV29-1 to TRBJ1-1; D is unclear. Germline-derived CDR1 and CDR2 are SQVTM and ANQGSEA. V was clipped by 6 bases and J by 5 bases, with 16 bases between them. The CDR3 is 13 residues long. In DNA form, the CDR3 reads TGCAGCGTGGTCGTGGGGTTTGGGACTGAAGCTTTCTTT. This translates into CSVVVGFGTEAFF. The variable domain in full, completed from reference TRBV29-1 and TRBJ1-1, reads SAVISQKPSRDICQRGTSLTIQCQVDSQVTMMFWYRQQPGQSLTLIATANQGSEATYESGFVIDKFPISRPNLTFSTLTVSNMSPEDSSIYLCSVVVGFGTEAFFGQGTRLTVV.

The CDR3 region is CASSMGGRGLGEQFF. In DNA form, the CDR3 reads TGTGCCAGTAGTATGGGGGGCAGGGGGCTGGGTGAGCAGTTCTTC. This sequence joins TRBV19 and TRBJ2-1; TRBD1 matches 8 bases. This CDR3 comprises 15 residues. Germline V CDR1 and CDR2: LNHDA, SQIVND (reference sequence). Losses at the gene ends were 3 bases for V and 9 bases for J; bases not matched to a gene: 10.

CDR3 coding DNA: TGTGCTAGTGTCCCACAGGGACGCCAAAATGAGCAGTTCTTC. Protein sequence: CASVPQGRQNEQFF. The rearrangement links TRBV12-5 to TRBJ2-1; the D gene is possibly TRBD1 (6 bases). Looked up from germline, CDR1 is LGHNT and CDR2 is FRNRAP. The CDR3 is made up of 14 amino acids. Trimming took off 7 bases at V and 7 bases at J, with 17 bases between the two ends.

This clonotype was found many times. The V and J genes are TRBV7-2 and TRBJ2-2; D gene unclear. The V and J ends lost 1 base and 5 bases respectively, with 11 bases between them. Germline V lookup: CDR1 SGHTA, CDR2 FQGNSA. CDR3 length: 15 residues. CDR3 nucleotides: TGTGCCAGCAGCTTAGAAGGGCCGGATACCGGGGAGCTGTTTTTT. Its protein product is CASSLEGPDTGELFF. The whole variable domain, filled in from reference TRBV7-2 and TRBJ2-2, reads GAGVSQSPSNKVTEKGKDVELRCDPISGHTALYWYRQSLGQGLEFLIYFQGNSAPDKSGLPSDRFSAERTGGSVSTLTIQRTQQEDSAVYLCASSLEGPDTGELFFGEGSRLTVL.

This clonotype has ten or more counts. The rearrangement links TRBV11-1 to TRBJ1-6, with 11 positions matching TRBD1. With 6 bases clipped from V and 10 bases from J, the junction kept 5 bases outside the gene matches. The CDR3 length is 14 residues. Looked up from germline, CDR1 is SGHAT and CDR2 is FQDESV (reference sequence). CDR3 bases: TGTGCCAGCAGGACCGGGACAGGGGGATCACCCCTCCACTTT. It yields the protein CASRTGTGGSPLHF.

This clonotype was seen many times. The rearrangement joins TRBV7-9 to TRBJ1-3, with D unresolved. Germline CDR1 is SEHNR and CDR2 is FQNEAQ (reference sequence). V was cut by 2 bases and J by 1 base, with 12 bases left in between. CDR3 size: 16 residues. DNA of the CDR3: TGTGCCAGCAGCTTAAACGGCGGAGGTTCTGGAAACACCATATATTTT. It is translated as CASSLNGGGSGNTIYF.

This chain joins TRBV20-1 and TRBJ2-1, with TRBD2 matching over 9 bases. The CDR3 runs 17 residues. Germline V gene sequence: CDR1 DFQATT, CDR2 SNEGSKA (reference sequence). V was pared by 5 bases and J by 5 bases, with 16 bases of the junction left unmatched. The CDR3 DNA reads as TGCAGTGCTTCCATAGCGGATAGCGGGGGTGTGCACAATGAGCAGTTCTTC. Translation gives CSASIADSGGVHNEQFF.

The chain links TRBV6-5 to TRBJ1-1, with D perhaps TRBD1 (5 bases). The V gene lost 4 bases and the J gene lost 5 bases, with 17 bases spanning the gap. Germline CDR1 MNHEY, CDR2 SVGAGI. This CDR3 has 15 residues. CDR3 amino acids: CASSSWGTSGTEAFF. The CDR3 region has the DNA TGTGCCAGCAGTTCCTGGGGGACGTCCGGAACTGAAGCTTTCTTT.

The chain joins TRBV7-9 to TRBJ2-3; a weak D match, TRBD2 (6 bases). The germline CDR1 and CDR2 sequences are SEHNR and FQNEAQ (reference sequence). Trimming took 5 bases from V and 4 from J, leaving 16 bases between them. The CDR3 runs to 15 residues. As DNA, the CDR3 is TGTGCCAGCAGCGGGGGGACTGCTGGCGCAGATACGCAGTATTTT. Its translation: CASSGGTAGADTQYF.

This clonotype was seen many times. The V call is TRBV19, the J call TRBJ2-2, with TRBD2 matching over 11 bases. Unmatched junction bases numbered 6, after V lost 9 bases and J lost 0 bases. The germline CDR1 and CDR2 sequences are LNHDA and SQIVND (reference sequence). The CDR3 is made up of 16 amino acids. CDR3 in DNA: TGTGCCAGCAGCTTACTAGCGGGAGCGAACACCGGGGAGCTGTTTTTT. Translated: CASSLLAGANTGELFF.

The chain carries TRBV5-1 and TRBJ1-2, with 10 bases lining up with TRBD1. CDR3 length equals 16 residues. Trimming took 4 bases from V and 0 from J; bases not matched to a gene: 6. CDR1 and CDR2 (germline): SGHRS, YFSETQ. Here the CDR3 DNA reads TGCGCCAGCAGCGCGGGACAGGGGCCTTCTAACTATGGCTACACCTTC. Protein: CASSAGQGPSNYGYTF.

This clonotype appeared many times. This sequence joins TRBV7-8 and TRBJ1-6; D perhaps matches TRBD1 (5 bases). Germline V gene lookup returns CDR1 SGHVS and CDR2 FQNEAQ. The CDR3 length is 18 residues. V was shortened by 5 bases and J by 0 bases, with 17 bases between the two germline ends. CDR3 loop: CASSVGLTGSSYNSPLHF. The DNA of the CDR3 is TGTGCCAGCAGCGTCGGCCTTACAGGCAGCTCCTATAATTCACCCCTCCACTTT.

This clonotype was detected many times. This rearrangement joins TRBV6-2 or TRBV6-3 to TRBJ1-1; D is uncertain. V shed 6 bases and J shed 4 bases, with 12 bases lying between them. The V gene's germline CDR1 is MNHEY and CDR2 SVGEGT. CDR3 length equals 13 residues. CDR3 DNA sequence: TGTGCCAGCAGCCCCGGCAGTCTCACTGAAGCTTTCTTT. It codes for CASSPGSLTEAFF.

Concerning this clonotype itself: This may stem from a read error, because a much larger clone lies one nucleotide away. The rearrangement joins TRBV7-3 to TRBJ2-5, with TRBD2 matching 10 bases. Germline V lookup: CDR1 SGHTA, CDR2 FQGTGA. The V and J ends lost 6 bases and 5 bases, in that order; junction bases with no gene match: 9. The CDR3 is 15 amino acids. Here the CDR3 reads CASSPQLAGCETQYF. DNA for the CDR3: TGTGCCAGCAGTCCCCAACTAGCGGGGTGTGAGACCCAGTACTTC.

The V and J genes are TRBV28 and TRBJ1-4, with TRBD1 matching over 10 bases. Germline V gene sequence: CDR1 MDHEN, CDR2 SYDVKM. J gave up 0 bases and V 7 bases, and 14 bases lay outside the gene matches. The CDR3 consists of 19 residues. CDR3 in DNA: TGTGCCAGCAAATACCGGGACAGGGGACCCATTGCAACTAATGAAAAACTGTTTTTT. Amino acid sequence: CASKYRDRGPIATNEKLFF.

This clonotype was seen ten or more times. The rearrangement joins TRBV7-2 to TRBJ2-3; D is perhaps TRBD1 (5 bases). In germline, CDR1 is SGHTA, CDR2 FQGNSA. V shed 5 bases and J shed 0 bases, with 12 bases lying between them. The CDR3 is made up of 15 amino acids. CDR3 coding DNA: TGTGCCAGCAGCGCCGACAGATCTAGCACAGATACGCAGTATTTT. Its translation: CASSADRSSTDTQYF.

This clonotype occurred a few times. A much larger clone lies one base from this, so it may be a read error. V is TRBV7-2 and J is TRBJ1-3, with 12 bases identical to TRBD1. This CDR3 has 18 amino acids. The germline gives CDR1 SGHTA, CDR2 FQGNSA. This chain's CDR3 is CASSIPGQGAYSGNTISF. In nucleotides, the CDR3 is TGTGCCAGCAGCATTCCGGGACAGGGGGCTTACTCTGGAAACACCATATCTTTT.